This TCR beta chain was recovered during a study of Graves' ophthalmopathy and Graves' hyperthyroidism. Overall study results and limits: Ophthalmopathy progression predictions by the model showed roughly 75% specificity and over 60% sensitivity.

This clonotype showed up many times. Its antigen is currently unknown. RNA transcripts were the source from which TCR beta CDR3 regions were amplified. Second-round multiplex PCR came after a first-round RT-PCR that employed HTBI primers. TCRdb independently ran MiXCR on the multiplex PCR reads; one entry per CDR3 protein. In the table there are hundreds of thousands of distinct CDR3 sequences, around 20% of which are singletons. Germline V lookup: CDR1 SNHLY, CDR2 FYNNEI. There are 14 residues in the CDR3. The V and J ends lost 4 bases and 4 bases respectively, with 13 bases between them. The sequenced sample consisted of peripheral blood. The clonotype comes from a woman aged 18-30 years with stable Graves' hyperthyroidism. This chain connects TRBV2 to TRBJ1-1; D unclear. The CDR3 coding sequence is TGTGCCAGCAGTGGTTGGCGGACGGGCACTGAAGCTTTCTTT. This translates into CASSGWRTGTEAFF.